Sequencing of this T cell receptor (beta chain) was carried out in a study of vaccination and CD4 T cells after COVID-19. Turning to the study itself: Cells were stimulated with overlapping spike peptide pools from SARS-CoV-2, HCoV-NL63, HCoV-OC43 and HCoV-229E.

Once obtained from cultured CD4+ T cells, the DNA was sequenced using the Oncomine TCR Beta short-read assay. TCRdb analysed the PCR reads with MiXCR anew, one entry per CDR3 protein. The sample consists of approximately 15,000 distinct CDR3 sequences, approximately 55% of them appearing once. A word on this clonotype: Antigen unknown.

Stated treatment: roughly 11-day PBMC culture with coronavirus spike peptide pools or control peptides (ViraFEST assay). CDR1 is SGHRS, CDR2 YFSETQ, per germline. This CDR3 is built from 14 residues. Trimming shortened V by 5 bases and J by 2 bases, and 11 bases separated the two germline ends. The study's findings and limits: Early post-infection timepoints were missing, and relatively few convalescent patients were studied.

The source material was CD4+ T cells from blood, cultured in vitro. The TCR originated in a human donor who had recovered from COVID-19. The J gene is TRBJ2-1, the V gene TRBV5-1; D is undetermined. DNA for the CDR3: TGCGCCAGCAGTAAACTATCTACCTACAATGAGCAGTTCTTC. Encoded protein: CASSKLSTYNEQFF.